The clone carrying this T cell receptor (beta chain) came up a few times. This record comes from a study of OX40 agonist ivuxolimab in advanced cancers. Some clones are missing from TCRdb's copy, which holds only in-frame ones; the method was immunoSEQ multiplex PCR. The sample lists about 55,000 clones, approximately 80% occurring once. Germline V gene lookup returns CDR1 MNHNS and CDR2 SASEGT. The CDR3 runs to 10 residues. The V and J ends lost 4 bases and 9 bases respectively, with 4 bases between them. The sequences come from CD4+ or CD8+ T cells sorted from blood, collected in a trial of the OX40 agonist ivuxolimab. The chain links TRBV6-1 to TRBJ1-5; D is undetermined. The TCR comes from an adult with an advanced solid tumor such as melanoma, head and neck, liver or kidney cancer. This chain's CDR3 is CASSAPPQHF. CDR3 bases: TGTGCCAGCAGTGCCCCGCCCCAGCATTTT.